One and the same sample provided the 8 T cell receptor beta chains below, sequenced in a study of T cells in Graves' hyperthyroidism and ophthalmopathy. Amplification of TCR beta CDR3 regions was performed using RNA transcripts as template. First-round RT-PCR targeting the TCR CDR3 was performed with the HTBI primer set. TCRdb passed the multiplex PCR reads through MiXCR, listing each CDR3 protein once. The data show roughly 420,000 distinct CDR3 sequences, with about a sixth seen just once and over 7.5% held by the top ten. Sequencing input: blood. The receptors were gathered from a woman between 18 and 29 years old with Graves' hyperthyroidism.

This clonotype was counted only a few times. The chain is built from TRBV9 and TRBJ1-4; 11 nucleotides agree with TRBD1. CDR1 is SGDLS and CDR2 is YYNGEE in the germline V gene. V gave up 3 bases and J gave up 6 bases; unmatched junction bases: 4. The length of the CDR3 is 15 residues. CDR3 sequence reads: CASSAGQGGDEKLFF. Here the CDR3 DNA reads TGTGCCAGCAGCGCGGGACAGGGGGGTGATGAAAAACTGTTTTTT.

The rearrangement uses TRBV11-2 and TRBJ2-5; possibly TRBD1 for D (6 bases). V was cut by 3 bases and J by 12 bases, with 14 bases left in between. The CDR3 spans 12 residues. Germline V gene sequence: CDR1 SGHAT, CDR2 FQNNGV. The chain's CDR3 is CASSLAGGYEYF. DNA for the CDR3: TGTGCCAGCAGCTTGGCTGGGGGCTATGAGTACTTC.

This clonotype appeared many times. The J gene is TRBJ1-5, the V gene TRBV5-5; D not resolved. Trimming removed 0 bases from V and 6 bases from J, with 7 bases in between. This CDR3 spans 13 amino acids. The germline V gene encodes CDR1 SGHKS and CDR2 YYEKEE (reference sequence). CDR3 region: CASSLGWGQPQHF. DNA of the CDR3: TGTGCCAGCAGCTTGGGGTGGGGTCAGCCCCAGCATTTT.

The gene calls are TRBV7-2 and TRBJ2-5; D perhaps matches TRBD2 (7 bases). This CDR3 is built from 15 residues. In germline, CDR1 is SGHTA, CDR2 FQGNSA. Trimming removed 4 bases from V and 5 bases from J, with 17 bases in between. The CDR3 nucleotides read TGTGCCAGCAGCTCATGGGGGGGCGCACGCGAGACCCAGTACTTC. Protein sequence: CASSSWGGARETQYF.

The sample holds many counts of this clonotype. J is TRBJ2-1 and V is TRBV7-8, with a tentative D call TRBD2 (5 bases). The ends were cut back, 3 bases at V and 9 bases at J, with 15 bases in the middle. The CDR3 has 14 amino acids. Germline V gene sequence: CDR1 SGHVS, CDR2 FQNEAQ. The CDR3 sequence: CASSFRFEGGEQFF. CDR3 sequence (DNA): TGTGCCAGCAGCTTCCGGTTTGAGGGTGGTGAGCAGTTCTTC.

This clonotype was observed a few times. This rearrangement joins TRBV7-8 to TRBJ2-2, with D unclear. The germline V and J ends were trimmed by 1 base and 6 bases, with 3 bases remaining between them. The germline V gene encodes CDR1 SGHVS and CDR2 FQNEAQ. The CDR3 is 12 amino acids. CDR3 coding DNA: TGTGCCAGCAGCTTAGTGCCCGGGGAGCTGTTTTTT. It codes for CASSLVPGELFF.

This clonotype was detected many times. V and J are TRBV3-1 and TRBJ1-2, with D possibly being TRBD1 (6 bases). Trimming stripped 4 bases from V and 4 bases from J, with 16 bases between. CDR1 and CDR2 (germline): LGHDT, YNNKEL (reference sequence). The CDR3 is 15 amino acids. Here the CDR3 DNA reads TGTGCCAGCAGCCGAGACACTTCCAGGGGCTATGGCTACACCTTC. Translated: CASSRDTSRGYGYTF. Together with reference TRBV3-1 and TRBJ1-2, the CDR3 gives the full variable domain: DTAVSQTPKYLVTQMGNDKSIKCEQNLGHDTMYWYKQDSKKFLKIMFSYNNKELIINETVPNRFSPKSPDKAHLNLHINSLELGDSAVYFCASSRDTSRGYGYTFGSGTRLTVV.

This chain connects TRBV30 to TRBJ1-6; TRBD1 matches at 7 bases. CDR1 and CDR2 (germline): GTSNPN, SVGIG (reference sequence). J was trimmed by 5 bases and V by 1 base; bases with no gene match: 5. This CDR3 has 15 residues. The DNA of the CDR3 is TGTGCCTGGAGTGCAAGGACAGGAAATAATTCACCCCTCCACTTT. Translation: CAWSARTGNNSPLHF.